The 28 T cell receptor beta chains below come from one sample, sequenced in a study of PD-1 blockade in classical Hodgkin lymphoma. Assay: immunoSEQ multiplex PCR; the TCRdb copy retains only in-frame clones and omits some. Of approximately 13,000 clones in the sample, about 93% were seen once. Every patient was affected by relapse after autologous stem cell transplantation, while exposure to brentuximab vedotin was not uniform. Sequencing was performed on peripheral blood mononuclear cells (PBMCs), taken at baseline. Every receptor here comes from a human donor with classical Hodgkin lymphoma.

V is TRBV7-6 and J is TRBJ2-7; perhaps TRBD1 as D (6 bases). The CDR3 has 15 amino acids. The V gene lost 0 bases and the J gene lost 4 bases, with 13 bases spanning the gap. Germline CDR1 is SGHVS and CDR2 is FNYEAQ. The CDR3 spells CASSLAPGQSYEQYF. CDR3 sequence (DNA): TGTGCCAGCAGCTTAGCGCCAGGACAGTCTTACGAGCAGTACTTC.

In this sample, this clone turned up once. The rearrangement uses TRBV7-2 and TRBJ1-1; a weak D match, TRBD1 (5 bases). Trimming shortened V by 2 bases and J by 1 base, and 14 bases separated the two germline ends. The CDR3 runs to 16 residues. Germline V gives CDR1 SGHTA, CDR2 FQGNSA. The chain's CDR3 is CASSLIIGAANTEAFF. CDR3 nucleotide sequence: TGTGCCAGCAGCTTAATTATAGGGGCGGCGAACACTGAAGCTTTCTTT.

The chain couples TRBV18 to TRBJ1-6; D gene uncertain. The V end was cut by 5 bases, the J end by 11 bases, with 13 bases between. This CDR3 region has 13 residues. Looked up from germline, CDR1 is KGHSH and CDR2 is LQKENI. The CDR3 nucleotides read TGTGCCAGCTCAGGAAATGGCCAGCCACCCCTCCACTTT. Amino acid sequence: CASSGNGQPPLHF.

The rearrangement joins TRBV19 to TRBJ2-5; D may be TRBD1 (6 bases). The V end was cut by 4 bases, the J end by 7 bases, with 19 bases between. The CDR3 totals 15 residues. CDR1 is LNHDA and CDR2 is SQIVND in the germline V gene (reference sequence). This CDR3 reads CASSTNDRSGGTQYF. CDR3 nucleotides: TGTGCCAGTAGTACCAATGACAGGAGCGGTGGGACCCAGTACTTC.

CDR3 amino acids: CASSLGARVADTQYF. The DNA of the CDR3 is TGTGCCAGCAGCTTAGGAGCGAGGGTCGCAGATACGCAGTATTTT. This chain joins TRBV13 and TRBJ2-3; D perhaps matches TRBD2 (5 bases). Deletions cut 0 bases from V and 4 bases from J, with 11 bases between. Germline V gene sequence: CDR1 PRHDT, CDR2 FYEKMQ (reference sequence). The CDR3 has 15 amino acids. The whole variable domain, filled in from reference TRBV13 and TRBJ2-3, reads AAGVIQSPRHLIKEKRETATLKCYPIPRHDTVYWYQQGPGQDPQFLISFYEKMQSDKGSIPDRFSAQQFSDYHSELNMSSLELGDSALYFCASSLGARVADTQYFGPGTRLTVL.

The chain is built from TRBV7-9 and TRBJ2-1, with TRBD2 matching over 9 bases. The CDR3 runs 15 residues. Germline-derived CDR1 and CDR2 are SEHNR and FQNEAQ (reference sequence). V was clipped by 6 bases and J by 1 base; unmatched bases: 4. The DNA of the CDR3 is TGTGCCAGCAGTAGCGGGAGTAGTTCCTACAATGAGCAGTTCTTC. Translated, it gives CASSSGSSSYNEQFF.

The chain uses TRBV4-2 and TRBJ2-1; 8 bases are a match to TRBD1. J gave up 4 bases and V 2 bases, and 7 bases lay outside the gene matches. Germline lookup yields CDR1 LGHNA and CDR2 YNFKEQ. CDR3 length: 16 amino acids. The chain's CDR3 is CASSQLDRALYNEQFF. CDR3 coding DNA: TGTGCCAGCAGCCAATTGGACAGGGCCCTATACAATGAGCAGTTCTTC.

The rearrangement joins TRBV7-2 to TRBJ1-3, with D unclear. The CDR3 is 14 amino acids. Trimming shortened V by 1 base and J by 1 base, and 5 bases separated the two germline ends. The germline gives CDR1 SGHTA, CDR2 FQGNSA. CDR3: CASSLGRSGNTIYF. Written as DNA, the CDR3 is TGTGCCAGCAGCTTAGGAAGGTCTGGAAACACCATATATTTT. The full variable domain, with the rest looked up from reference TRBV7-2 and TRBJ1-3, is GAGVSQSPSNKVTEKGKDVELRCDPISGHTALYWYRQSLGQGLEFLIYFQGNSAPDKSGLPSDRFSAERTGGSVSTLTIQRTQQEDSAVYLCASSLGRSGNTIYFGEGSWLTVV.

This rearrangement joins TRBV6-5 to TRBJ2-7, with TRBD1 matching 7 bases. The CDR3 spans 14 residues. The V gene's germline CDR1 is MNHEY and CDR2 SVGAGI. V lost 5 bases, J lost 7 bases, and 11 bases stayed unmatched. The CDR3 protein is CASSRQGLPGEQYF. The CDR3 bases are TGTGCCAGCAGTCGACAGGGATTGCCGGGGGAGCAGTACTTC.

This clone appeared once. The rearrangement joins TRBV27 to TRBJ2-1; D unclear. Trimming left V 6 bases short and J 1 base short, with 16 bases between. CDR3 length: 16 residues. Germline CDR1 and CDR2: MNHEY and SMNVEV (reference sequence). Here the CDR3 DNA reads TGTGCCAGCAGCCCAGAGATAGTCCGGTCCTACAATGAGCAGTTCTTC. Amino acid sequence: CASSPEIVRSYNEQFF.

The J gene is TRBJ2-5, the V gene TRBV5-1, with 10 bases matching TRBD2. The CDR3 runs 16 residues. In germline, CDR1 is SGHRS, CDR2 YFSETQ. With 2 bases clipped from V and 2 bases from J, the junction kept 6 bases outside the gene matches. As DNA, the CDR3 is TGCGCCAGCAGCTTCTCTAGCGGGGGTGGACAAGAGACCCAGTACTTC. It specifies CASSFSSGGGQETQYF.

The chain has TRBV27 and TRBJ2-7, with D possibly TRBD1 on 5 matching bases. Trimming removed 3 bases from V and 1 base from J, with 19 bases in between. The CDR3 totals 17 residues. Looked up from germline, CDR1 is MNHEY and CDR2 is SMNVEV (reference sequence). The CDR3 DNA reads TGTGCCAGCAGTTTTGTTCTTGCGGAAGGGGCTTCCTACGAGCAGTACTTC. This codes for CASSFVLAEGASYEQYF.

The CDR3 DNA reads TGTGCCAGTTGGGGGCTCGTGATCACAGATACGCAGTATTTT. This sequence encodes CASWGLVITDTQYF. The chain employs TRBV2 and TRBJ2-3, with D possibly being TRBD1 (6 bases). This CDR3 has 14 residues. The V and J ends lost 9 bases and 2 bases respectively, with 15 bases between them. Germline CDR1 SNHLY, CDR2 FYNNEI.

This clone was seen only once. The rearrangement uses TRBV30 and TRBJ1-1; D is undetermined. CDR3 length: 13 amino acids. Trimming took off 2 bases at V and 8 bases at J, with 15 bases between the two ends. Germline V lookup: CDR1 GTSNPN, CDR2 SVGIG (reference sequence). CDR3 DNA: TGTGCCTGGAGTTACTCTGGGTATGGGGAAGCTTTCTTT. It encodes CAWSYSGYGEAFF.

This clone was observed once. This chain joins TRBV7-2 and TRBJ1-5; TRBD1 matches 7 bases. With 5 bases clipped from V and 0 bases from J, the junction kept 7 bases outside the gene matches. The CDR3 sequence is 16 residues long. The germline V gene encodes CDR1 SGHTA and CDR2 FQGNSA. Here the CDR3 reads CASSNDRVYSNQPQHF. In nucleotides, the CDR3 is TGTGCCAGCAGCAACGACAGGGTTTATAGCAATCAGCCCCAGCATTTT.

V gene TRBV21-1 combines with J gene TRBJ2-7; the D segment call TRBD2 is taken from the table without a DNA check. TRBV21-1 is designated a pseudogene. This CDR3 is built from 18 residues. In DNA, the CDR3 is TGTGCCAGCAGCAAACCGGGACTAGCGGGGGTCAGTAAGGACGAGCAGTACTTC. Translation gives CASSKPGLAGVSKDEQYF.

V usage is TRBV27 and J usage is TRBJ1-6; D not certain. Trimming cost V 3 bases and J 4 bases, with 13 bases left between them. Germline V CDR1 and CDR2: MNHEY, SMNVEV (reference sequence). This CDR3 region has 16 residues. CDR3 sequence: CASSFRGGRYNSPLHF. The CDR3, as DNA: TGTGCCAGCAGTTTCCGCGGAGGGAGGTATAATTCACCCCTCCACTTT.

The CDR3 is CASRPPSYNSPLHF. The CDR3 DNA sequence: TGCGCCAGCAGGCCCCCCTCCTATAATTCACCCCTCCACTTT. The V and J genes are TRBV5-1 and TRBJ1-6; the D is unclear. This CDR3 region has 14 residues. Trimming removed 5 bases from V and 0 bases from J, with 6 bases in between. The germline CDR1 and CDR2 sequences are SGHRS and YFSETQ.

This sequence joins TRBV5-1 and TRBJ2-2; 13 bases fit TRBD2. The CDR3 loop spans 17 amino acids. Germline-derived CDR1 and CDR2 are SGHRS and YFSETQ. V lost 0 bases and J lost 4; bases outside the gene matches: 3. For the CDR3, the DNA is TGCGCCAGCAGCTTGGGGACTAGCGGGAGACGCACCGGGGAGCTGTTTTTT. Encoded protein: CASSLGTSGRRTGELFF.

The chain combines TRBV11-2 with TRBJ2-1; 9 nucleotides agree with TRBD2. The ends lost 5 bases at V and 2 bases at J; junction bases unmatched: 7. The CDR3 sequence is 16 residues long. CDR1 is SGHAT and CDR2 is FQNNGV in the germline V gene. The CDR3 bases are TGTGCCAGCAGCGTAAGACTAGCGGATACCTACAATGAGCAGTTCTTC. Its translation is CASSVRLADTYNEQFF.

This chain joins TRBV19 and TRBJ1-1; the D gene is possibly TRBD1 (6 bases). CDR3 length equals 15 residues. Germline assignment: CDR1 LNHDA and CDR2 SQIVND (reference sequence). Trimming took 3 bases from V and 5 from J, leaving 16 bases between them. In nucleotides, the CDR3 is TGTGCCAGTAGTATTCAAACGCAGGGGTGGACTGAAGCTTTCTTT. Amino acid sequence: CASSIQTQGWTEAFF.

The gene calls are TRBV2 and TRBJ2-3; D may be TRBD2 (5 bases). This CDR3 has 15 amino acids. Germline CDR1 and CDR2: SNHLY and FYNNEI. V gave up 4 bases and J gave up 2 bases, with 13 bases separating them. The CDR3 is CASSVGAVATDTQYF. As DNA, the CDR3 is TGTGCCAGCAGTGTAGGAGCGGTGGCCACAGATACGCAGTATTTT.

Here the CDR3 reads CSVEGHRSSKGYTF. The CDR3, as DNA: TGCAGCGTTGAAGGGCACAGGAGCTCGAAGGGCTACACCTTC. V and J are TRBV29-1 and TRBJ1-2; D perhaps matches TRBD1 (5 bases). Looked up from germline, CDR1 is SQVTM and CDR2 is ANQGSEA. The V gene lost 1 base and the J gene lost 8 bases, with 17 bases spanning the gap. The CDR3 covers 14 residues.

J is TRBJ2-3 and V is TRBV5-1; a weak D match, TRBD2 (6 bases). Germline V gene sequence: CDR1 SGHRS, CDR2 YFSETQ. The CDR3 totals 16 residues. V shed 0 bases and J shed 1 base, with 12 bases lying between them. This CDR3 is CASSLDPGGGTDTQYF. As DNA, the CDR3 is TGCGCCAGCAGCTTGGACCCCGGAGGGGGCACAGATACGCAGTATTTT.

V usage is TRBV7-8 and J usage is TRBJ1-2, with D possibly TRBD1 on 5 matching bases. Trimming took 0 bases from V and 4 from J, leaving 9 bases between them. Germline CDR1 and CDR2: SGHVS and FQNEAQ. The CDR3 spans 14 residues. CDR3 nucleotide sequence: TGTGCCAGCAGCTTAGCCAGGGTTAGCTATGGCTACACCTTC. Residues: CASSLARVSYGYTF.

In this sample, this clone turned up a few times. This chain connects TRBV6-4 to TRBJ2-1, with a possible D match to TRBD2 (6 bases). With 0 bases removed from V and 3 bases from J, the gap between germline ends came to 12 bases. The germline V gene encodes CDR1 MRHNA and CDR2 SNTAGT. The CDR3 runs to 16 residues. The CDR3 is CASSDSGGEGYNEQFF. DNA for the CDR3: TGTGCCAGCAGTGACTCGGGGGGTGAGGGCTACAATGAGCAGTTCTTC.

CDR3 protein: CASSNSGFKYEQYF. DNA for the CDR3: TGTGCCAGTAGTAATAGCGGATTCAAGTACGAGCAGTACTTC. The rearrangement joins TRBV19 to TRBJ2-7, with a weak D call TRBD2 (6 bases). The CDR3 runs 14 residues. Germline loops: CDR1 LNHDA, CDR2 SQIVND (reference sequence). V was cut by 4 bases and J by 4 bases, with 14 bases left in between.

The chain joins TRBV6-5 to TRBJ1-1; D call uncertain. The length of the CDR3 is 12 residues. From germline, CDR1 is MNHEY and CDR2 SVGAGI. V dropped 5 bases and J dropped 4 bases, with 8 bases sitting between them. The CDR3, as DNA: TGTGCCAGCAGTGGCGAGGGCACTGAAGCTTTCTTT. Protein product: CASSGEGTEAFF.